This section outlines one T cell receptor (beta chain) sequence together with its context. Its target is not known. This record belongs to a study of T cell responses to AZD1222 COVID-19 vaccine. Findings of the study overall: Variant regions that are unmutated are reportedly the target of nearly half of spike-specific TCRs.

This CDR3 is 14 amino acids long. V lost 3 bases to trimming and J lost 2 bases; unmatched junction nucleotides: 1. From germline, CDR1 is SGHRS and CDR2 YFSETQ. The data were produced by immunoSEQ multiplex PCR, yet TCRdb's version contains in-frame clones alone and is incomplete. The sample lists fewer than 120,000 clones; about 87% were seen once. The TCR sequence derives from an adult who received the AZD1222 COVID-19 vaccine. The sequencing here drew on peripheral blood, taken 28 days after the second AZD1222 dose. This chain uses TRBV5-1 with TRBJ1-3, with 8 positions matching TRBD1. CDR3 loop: CASSSQGAGNTIYF. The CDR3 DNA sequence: TGCGCCAGCAGCTCACAGGGGGCTGGAAACACCATATATTTT.